The 10 T cell receptor beta chains presented below share a single source sample, sequenced in a study of beta chain features in type 1 diabetes. Of the isolated RNA, all was reverse transcribed, and so the sequenced material was expressed TCRB transcripts. Using immunoSEQ multiplex PCR, the repertoire was profiled, and TCRdb retains in-frame clones only, with some absent. Among about 350,000 clones listed, 20% were seen once. Sequenced: naive CD4+ T cells from blood. All receptors come from a woman aged 18-29 years in good health.

This clone was seen more than once but under ten times. This chain connects TRBV19 to TRBJ1-5, with 11 nucleotides matching TRBD1. Unmatched junction bases numbered 5, after V lost 5 bases and J lost 5 bases. This CDR3 has 15 residues. CDR1 is LNHDA and CDR2 is SQIVND in the germline V gene (reference sequence). This CDR3 is CASSPDRGHHQPQHF. The CDR3 DNA reads as TGTGCCAGTAGTCCGGACAGGGGGCATCATCAGCCCCAGCATTTT. Together with reference TRBV19 and TRBJ1-5, the CDR3 gives the full variable domain: DGGITQSPKYLFRKEGQNVTLSCEQNLNHDAMYWYRQDPGQGLRLIYYSQIVNDFQKGDIAEGYSVSREKKESFPLTVTSAQKNPTAFYLCASSPDRGHHQPQHFGDGTRLSIL.

The genes are TRBV4-1 and TRBJ2-7; D is possibly TRBD1 (5 bases). The CDR3 covers 13 residues. Germline V gives CDR1 MGHRA, CDR2 YSYEKL. Trimming took 4 bases from V and 2 from J, leaving 9 bases between them. The CDR3 region has the DNA TGCGCCAGCAGCCCGAGACAGACCTACGAGCAGTACTTC. This sequence encodes CASSPRQTYEQYF.

For this clone: The same CDR3 can be traced to other DNA sequences in this sample. This sequence joins TRBV7-2 and TRBJ2-7; possible D gene TRBD1, 5 bases. The CDR3 covers 14 residues. The V end was cut by 1 base, the J end by 0 bases, with 7 bases between. The germline V gene encodes CDR1 SGHTA and CDR2 FQGNSA. Written as DNA, the CDR3 is TGTGCCAGCAGCTTAGGACAGCCCTCCTACGAGCAGTACTTC. Protein product: CASSLGQPSYEQYF.

This chain uses TRBV18 with TRBJ1-1; TRBD1 might be the D (5 bases). Germline CDR1 KGHSH, CDR2 LQKENI. Trimming left V 3 bases short and J 1 base short, with 9 bases between. There are 14 residues in the CDR3. The CDR3 is CASSPPQGNTEAFF. As DNA, the CDR3 is TGTGCCAGCTCACCTCCCCAGGGGAACACTGAAGCTTTCTTT.

V gene TRBV7-2 combines with J gene TRBJ2-7, with 10 nucleotides matching TRBD2. This CDR3 has 17 residues. V gave up 2 bases and J gave up 2 bases; unmatched junction bases: 9. Germline CDR1 SGHTA, CDR2 FQGNSA. Here the CDR3 reads CASSLLVSSGSPYEQYF. The CDR3 DNA follows: TGTGCCAGCAGCTTACTAGTATCTAGCGGGAGTCCCTACGAGCAGTACTTC. Full variable domain (missing parts from reference TRBV7-2 and TRBJ2-7): GAGVSQSPSNKVTEKGKDVELRCDPISGHTALYWYRQSLGQGLEFLIYFQGNSAPDKSGLPSDRFSAERTGGSVSTLTIQRTQQEDSAVYLCASSLLVSSGSPYEQYFGPGTRLTVT.

The chain recombines TRBV4-1 with TRBJ2-1; TRBD2 matches 12 bases. The CDR3 runs 15 residues. Germline values: CDR1 MGHRA, CDR2 YSYEKL. The V segment lost 3 bases and the J segment 15 bases; nucleotides outside the gene matches: 12. CDR3: CASSHESTSGRSRFF. Written as DNA, the CDR3 is TGCGCCAGCAGCCACGAAAGCACTAGCGGGAGGAGCAGGTTCTTC.

The chain joins TRBV29-1 to TRBJ1-2; D uncertain. The V gene lost 5 bases and the J gene lost 5 bases, with 12 bases spanning the gap. The CDR3 runs 12 residues. Germline V lookup: CDR1 SQVTM, CDR2 ANQGSEA. This CDR3 is CSVTTEPYGYTF. The CDR3 DNA sequence: TGCAGCGTTACAACAGAACCATATGGCTACACCTTC.

The V call is TRBV4-1, the J call TRBJ2-7; the match to TRBD2 covers 8 bases. There are 16 residues in the CDR3. The germline V gene has CDR1 MGHRA and CDR2 YSYEKL. Germline trimming cut 0 bases from V and 3 bases from J; bases unmatched to any gene: 7. CDR3 region: CASSQDRLAGSYEQYF. CDR3 nucleotides: TGCGCCAGCAGCCAAGATCGGTTAGCGGGGAGCTACGAGCAGTACTTC.

The rearrangement uses TRBV20-1 and TRBJ2-7, with TRBD2 identical over 7 bases. Losses at the gene ends were 6 bases for V and 4 bases for J; bases not matched to a gene: 3. From germline, CDR1 is DFQATT and CDR2 SNEGSKA (reference sequence). This CDR3 spans 11 amino acids. The CDR3 DNA is TGCAGTGCCGGGGGGAATTACGAGCAGTACTTC. Amino acids: CSAGGNYEQYF.

A few counts support this clone. The chain carries TRBV29-1 and TRBJ2-5; the match to TRBD2 covers 8 bases. The V gene end was trimmed by 1 base and the J gene end by 5 bases; junction bases not matched to a gene: 12. Germline CDR1 and CDR2: SQVTM and ANQGSEA. The CDR3 length is 16 residues. The CDR3 DNA follows: TGCAGCGTTGAAGGGTGGTCGGGGACTAGTGGGGAGACCCAGTACTTC. Its protein is CSVEGWSGTSGETQYF.